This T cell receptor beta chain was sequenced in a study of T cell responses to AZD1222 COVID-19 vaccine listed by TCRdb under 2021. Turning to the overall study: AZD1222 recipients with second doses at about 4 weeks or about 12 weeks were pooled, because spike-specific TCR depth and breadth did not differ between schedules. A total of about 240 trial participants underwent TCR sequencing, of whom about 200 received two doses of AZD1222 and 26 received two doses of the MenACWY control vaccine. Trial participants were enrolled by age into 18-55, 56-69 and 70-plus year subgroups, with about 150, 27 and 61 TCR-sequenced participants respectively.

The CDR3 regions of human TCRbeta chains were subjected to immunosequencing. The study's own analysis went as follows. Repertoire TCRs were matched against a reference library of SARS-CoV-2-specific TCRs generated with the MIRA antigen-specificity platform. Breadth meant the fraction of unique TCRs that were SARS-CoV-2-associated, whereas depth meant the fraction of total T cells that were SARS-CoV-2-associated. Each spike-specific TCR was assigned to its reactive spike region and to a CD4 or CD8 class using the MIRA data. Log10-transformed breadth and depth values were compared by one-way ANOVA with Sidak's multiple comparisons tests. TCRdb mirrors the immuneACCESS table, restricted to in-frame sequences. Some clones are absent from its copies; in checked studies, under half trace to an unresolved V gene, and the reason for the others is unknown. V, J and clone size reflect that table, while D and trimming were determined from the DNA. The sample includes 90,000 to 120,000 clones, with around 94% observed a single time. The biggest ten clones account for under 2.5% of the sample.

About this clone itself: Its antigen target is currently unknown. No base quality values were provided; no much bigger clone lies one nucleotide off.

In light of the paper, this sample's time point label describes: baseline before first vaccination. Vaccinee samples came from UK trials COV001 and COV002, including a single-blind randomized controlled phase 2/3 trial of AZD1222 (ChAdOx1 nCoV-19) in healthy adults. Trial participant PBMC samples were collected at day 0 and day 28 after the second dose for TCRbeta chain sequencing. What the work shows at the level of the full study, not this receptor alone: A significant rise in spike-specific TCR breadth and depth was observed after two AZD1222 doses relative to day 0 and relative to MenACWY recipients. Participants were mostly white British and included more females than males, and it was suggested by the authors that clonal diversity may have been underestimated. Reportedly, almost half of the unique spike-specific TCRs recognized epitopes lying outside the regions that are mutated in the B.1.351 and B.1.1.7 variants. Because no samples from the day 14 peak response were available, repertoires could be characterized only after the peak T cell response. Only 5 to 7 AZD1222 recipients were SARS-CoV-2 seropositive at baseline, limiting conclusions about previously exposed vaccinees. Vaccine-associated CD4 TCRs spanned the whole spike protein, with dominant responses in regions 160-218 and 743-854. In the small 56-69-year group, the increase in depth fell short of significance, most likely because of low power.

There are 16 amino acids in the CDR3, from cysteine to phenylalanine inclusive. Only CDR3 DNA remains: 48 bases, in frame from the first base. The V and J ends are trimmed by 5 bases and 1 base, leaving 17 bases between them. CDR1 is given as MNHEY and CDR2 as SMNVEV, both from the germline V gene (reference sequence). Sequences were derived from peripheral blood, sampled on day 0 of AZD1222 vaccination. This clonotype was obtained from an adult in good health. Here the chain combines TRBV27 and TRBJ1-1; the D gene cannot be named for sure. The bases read TGTGCCAGCAGTACTCGAGGGATTTGGGGGAACACTGAAGCTTTCTTT. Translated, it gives CASSTRGIWGNTEAFF.